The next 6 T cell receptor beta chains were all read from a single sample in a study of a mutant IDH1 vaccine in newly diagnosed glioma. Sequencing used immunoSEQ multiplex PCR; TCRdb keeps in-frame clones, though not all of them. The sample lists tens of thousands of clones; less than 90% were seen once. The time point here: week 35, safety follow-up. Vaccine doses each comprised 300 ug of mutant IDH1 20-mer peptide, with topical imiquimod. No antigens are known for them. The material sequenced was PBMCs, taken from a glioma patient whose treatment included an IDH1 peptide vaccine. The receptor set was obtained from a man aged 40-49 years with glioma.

CDR3 in DNA: TGTGCCAGCAGCCGGGGTGAAGCGGGAGTCCCGTACGAGCAGTACTTC. Protein product: CASSRGEAGVPYEQYF. This chain uses TRBV4-2 with TRBJ2-7; the match to TRBD2 covers 8 bases. This CDR3 contains 16 residues. V trimming: 4 bases; J trimming: 4 bases; junction bases outside the gene matches: 12. The germline V gene has CDR1 LGHNA and CDR2 YNFKEQ.

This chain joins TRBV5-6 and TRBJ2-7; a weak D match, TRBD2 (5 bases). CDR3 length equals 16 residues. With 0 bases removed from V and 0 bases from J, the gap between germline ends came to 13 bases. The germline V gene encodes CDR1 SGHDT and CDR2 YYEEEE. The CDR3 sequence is CASSLVLTGNSYEQYF. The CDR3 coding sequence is TGTGCCAGCAGCTTGGTTTTGACGGGGAACTCCTACGAGCAGTACTTC.

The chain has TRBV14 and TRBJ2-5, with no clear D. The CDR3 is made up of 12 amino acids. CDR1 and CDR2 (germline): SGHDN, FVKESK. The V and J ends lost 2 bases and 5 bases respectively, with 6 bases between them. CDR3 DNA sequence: TGTGCCAGCAGCCAATTTATGGAGACCCAGTACTTC. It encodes CASSQFMETQYF.

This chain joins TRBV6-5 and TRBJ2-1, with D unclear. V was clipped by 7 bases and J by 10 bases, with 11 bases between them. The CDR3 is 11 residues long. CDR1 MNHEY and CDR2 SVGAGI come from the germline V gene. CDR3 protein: CASIFFGEQFF. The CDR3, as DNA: TGTGCCAGCATCTTTTTCGGGGAGCAGTTCTTC.

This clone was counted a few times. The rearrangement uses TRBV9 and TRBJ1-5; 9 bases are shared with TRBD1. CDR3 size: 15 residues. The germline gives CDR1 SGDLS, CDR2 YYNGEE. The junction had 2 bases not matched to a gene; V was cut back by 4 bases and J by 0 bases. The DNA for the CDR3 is TGTGCCAGCAGCAGGACAGGGGATAGCAATCAGCCCCAGCATTTT. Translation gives CASSRTGDSNQPQHF.

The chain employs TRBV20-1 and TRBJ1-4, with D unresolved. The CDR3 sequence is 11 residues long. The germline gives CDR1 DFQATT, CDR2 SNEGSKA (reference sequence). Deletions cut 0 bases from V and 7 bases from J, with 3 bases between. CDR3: CSAREREKLFF. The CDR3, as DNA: TGCAGTGCTAGAGAACGTGAAAAACTGTTTTTT.